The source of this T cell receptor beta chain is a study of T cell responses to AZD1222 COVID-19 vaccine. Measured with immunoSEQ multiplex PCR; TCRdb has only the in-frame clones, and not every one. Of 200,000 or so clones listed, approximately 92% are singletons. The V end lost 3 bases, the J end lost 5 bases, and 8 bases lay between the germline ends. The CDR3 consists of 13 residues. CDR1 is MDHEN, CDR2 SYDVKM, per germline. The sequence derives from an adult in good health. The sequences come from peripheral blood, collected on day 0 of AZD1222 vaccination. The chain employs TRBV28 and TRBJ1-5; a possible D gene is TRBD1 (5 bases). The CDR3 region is CASSLLGHQPQHF. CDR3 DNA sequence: TGTGCCAGCAGTTTGTTGGGGCATCAGCCCCAGCATTTT.